The 15 T cell receptor beta chains listed next were all sequenced from one sample in a study of blood T cell repertoires in COVID-19. TCRdb's copy holds only in-frame clones and misses some; the assay was immunoSEQ multiplex PCR. The sample consists of approximately 180,000 clones, under 90% of them appearing once. Sequenced input: peripheral blood. The origin of the receptors is a person aged 70 to 85 with COVID-19, enrolled during active disease.

V gene TRBV5-1 combines with J gene TRBJ2-7, with D possibly matching TRBD2 (5 bases). Trimming left V 4 bases short and J 7 bases short, with 24 bases between. Germline V gene data show CDR1 as SGHRS and CDR2 as YFSETQ. The CDR3 is 16 amino acids. The CDR3 is CASSPITPRGIGEQYF. CDR3 DNA: TGCGCCAGCAGCCCGATAACCCCTCGAGGGATCGGAGAGCAGTACTTC.

The CDR3 DNA is TGTGCCAGCAGCTCCTCGGGACAGGGTTTCGGGAACTACGAGCAGTACTTC. This encodes CASSSSGQGFGNYEQYF. This chain joins TRBV13 and TRBJ2-7; 9 bases are a match to TRBD1. From germline, CDR1 is PRHDT and CDR2 FYEKMQ (reference sequence). The CDR3 runs to 17 residues. V was pared by 4 bases and J by 3 bases, with 13 bases of the junction left unmatched.

V usage is TRBV2 and J usage is TRBJ2-1; D gene unclear. Germline CDR1 is SNHLY and CDR2 is FYNNEI. This CDR3 spans 13 amino acids. With 7 bases removed from V and 1 base from J, the gap between germline ends came to 8 bases. CDR3: CASTGLSYNEQFF. In DNA, the CDR3 is TGTGCCAGCACCGGTCTTTCCTACAATGAGCAGTTCTTC.

V and J are TRBV9 and TRBJ2-2, with 12 bases lining up with TRBD2. CDR1 is SGDLS and CDR2 is YYNGEE in the germline V gene. The V and J ends lost 4 bases and 5 bases, in that order; junction bases with no gene match: 6. This CDR3 comprises 16 residues. The CDR3 spells CASSTGLAGPTGELFF. Here the CDR3 DNA reads TGTGCCAGCAGCACCGGACTAGCGGGGCCGACCGGGGAGCTGTTTTTT.

V gene TRBV5-3 combines with J gene TRBJ2-1, with TRBD2 matching 9 bases. TRBV5-3 has ORF status, its function being uncertain. Unmatched junction bases numbered 6, after V lost 3 bases and J lost 2 bases. This CDR3 spans 16 amino acids. The CDR3 nucleotides are TGTGCCAGAAGCTCTTCTAGCGGGGTTGCCTACAATGAGCAGTTCTTC. Its translation: CARSSSSGVAYNEQFF.

As concerns this clone: Additional DNA sequences in this sample encode the identical CDR3. The chain links TRBV5-6 to TRBJ2-7; possible D gene TRBD1, 6 bases. The CDR3 sequence is 13 residues long. Deletions cut 4 bases from V and 3 bases from J, with 11 bases between. Germline-derived CDR1 and CDR2 are SGHDT and YYEEEE. CDR3 sequence: CASSLVDSYEQYF. The CDR3 DNA reads as TGTGCCAGCAGCCTAGTGGACAGCTACGAGCAGTACTTC.

The rearrangement joins TRBV7-8 to TRBJ2-1; the D is unclear. Germline assignment: CDR1 SGHVS and CDR2 FQNEAQ. This CDR3 contains 15 residues. V lost 3 bases to trimming and J lost 2 bases, with 11 bases between them. The CDR3 loop is CASSFEARPYNEQFF. Written as DNA, the CDR3 is TGTGCCAGCAGCTTCGAGGCGCGGCCCTACAATGAGCAGTTCTTC.

The table lists this clone with a few counts. This sequence joins TRBV19 and TRBJ1-1, with unresolved D. Germline CDR1 reads LNHDA; CDR2 reads SQIVND (reference sequence). CDR3 size: 15 residues. V was shortened by 6 bases and J by 5 bases, with 19 bases between the two germline ends. The CDR3 sequence: CASSAWALSGTEAFF. In DNA, the CDR3 is TGTGCCAGTAGCGCATGGGCCCTCAGCGGGACTGAAGCTTTCTTT.

The genes are TRBV19 and TRBJ2-5; TRBD2 matches at 7 bases. Per germline, CDR1 LNHDA and CDR2 SQIVND (reference sequence). The ends lost 6 bases at V and 0 bases at J; junction bases unmatched: 7. CDR3 size: 15 residues. In DNA, the CDR3 is TGTGCCAGTAGCGAACTAGCGACTTACCAAGAGACCCAGTACTTC. It yields the protein CASSELATYQETQYF.

The chain carries TRBV19 and TRBJ1-2; a possible D gene is TRBD1 (5 bases). CDR1 LNHDA and CDR2 SQIVND come from the germline V gene (reference sequence). This CDR3 has 16 amino acids. V lost 8 bases and J 0 bases, leaving 19 bases between the germline ends. The CDR3 is CASAKYLKGSNYGYTF. The CDR3 DNA sequence: TGTGCCAGTGCTAAATATTTGAAGGGGTCTAACTATGGCTACACCTTC.

The V gene is TRBV11-3, the J gene TRBJ1-4; the D gene is possibly TRBD1 (5 bases). Germline CDR1 and CDR2: SGHNT and YENEEA. This CDR3 is built from 12 residues. V lost 5 bases to trimming and J lost 9 bases, with 10 bases between them. The CDR3 sequence is CASSGDSKKLFF. In DNA, the CDR3 is TGTGCCAGCAGCGGGGACTCCAAAAAACTGTTTTTT.

The J gene is TRBJ2-2, the V gene TRBV9; weak D call: TRBD2 (5 bases). The CDR3 spans 15 residues. In germline, CDR1 is SGDLS, CDR2 YYNGEE. The ends were cut back, 7 bases at V and 1 base at J, with 14 bases in the middle. In nucleotides, the CDR3 is TGTGCCAGCGCGCCGCGGGCGGAGAACACCGGGGAGCTGTTTTTT. Translated: CASAPRAENTGELFF.

This clone was found a few times. The gene calls are TRBV12-5 and TRBJ2-3; 8 bases fit TRBD1. Germline CDR1 and CDR2: LGHNT and FRNRAP. Trimming took 6 bases from V and 0 from J; bases not matched to a gene: 8. This CDR3 spans 16 amino acids. The CDR3 DNA reads TGTGCTAGTGGCAATCCGACAGGGGAGAGCACAGATACGCAGTATTTT. Protein sequence: CASGNPTGESTDTQYF.

This chain uses TRBV19 with TRBJ1-6; 7 nucleotides align to TRBD1. Germline CDR1 reads LNHDA; CDR2 reads SQIVND (reference sequence). V lost 4 bases to trimming and J lost 3 bases; unmatched junction nucleotides: 3. CDR3 length: 15 amino acids. In nucleotides, the CDR3 is TGTGCCAGTAGTAACCGGGACAGCTATAATTCACCCCTCCACTTT. This encodes CASSNRDSYNSPLHF.

This sequence joins TRBV2 and TRBJ2-6, with TRBD1 as a possible D gene (5 bases). The germline CDR1 and CDR2 sequences are SNHLY and FYNNEI. The CDR3 contains 14 residues. Trimming stripped 6 bases from V and 0 bases from J, with 6 bases between. The CDR3 loop is CASRQVSGANVLTF. CDR3 DNA sequence: TGTGCCAGCAGACAGGTCTCTGGGGCCAACGTCCTGACTTTC.